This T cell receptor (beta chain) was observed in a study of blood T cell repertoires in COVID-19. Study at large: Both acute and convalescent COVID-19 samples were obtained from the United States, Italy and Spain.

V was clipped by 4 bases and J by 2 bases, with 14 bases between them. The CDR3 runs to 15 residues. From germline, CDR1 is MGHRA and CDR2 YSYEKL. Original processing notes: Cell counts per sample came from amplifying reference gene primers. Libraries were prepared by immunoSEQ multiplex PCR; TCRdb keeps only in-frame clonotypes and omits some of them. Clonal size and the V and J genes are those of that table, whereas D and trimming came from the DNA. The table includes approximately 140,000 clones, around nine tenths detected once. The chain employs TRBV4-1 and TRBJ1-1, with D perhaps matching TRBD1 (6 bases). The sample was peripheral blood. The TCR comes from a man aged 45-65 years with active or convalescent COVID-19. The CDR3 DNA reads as TGCGCCAGCAGCCCCGAGGGACACGTCAACACTGAAGCTTTCTTT. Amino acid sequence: CASSPEGHVNTEAFF.